The 25 T cell receptor beta chains listed next were all sequenced from one sample in a study of T cell responses to AZD1222 COVID-19 vaccine. TCRdb's copy holds only in-frame clones and misses some; the assay was immunoSEQ multiplex PCR. Among fewer than 65,000 clones listed, roughly 82% were seen once. Material: peripheral blood, obtained on day 0 of AZD1222 vaccination. The receptors originated from an adult in good health.

The rearrangement links TRBV9 to TRBJ2-1, with TRBD2 matching over 13 bases. CDR1 is SGDLS, CDR2 YYNGEE, per germline. This CDR3 spans 16 amino acids. The trim removed 3 bases at V and 6 bases at J, leaving 6 bases unmatched. CDR3 nucleotide sequence: TGTGCCAGCAGCGGAATAGGACTAGCGGGAGTCAATGAGCAGTTCTTC. Its protein product is CASSGIGLAGVNEQFF.

The chain is built from TRBV5-4 and TRBJ1-1; the match to TRBD1 covers 12 bases. With V trimmed by 3 bases and J by 1 base, 13 bases remained unmatched. Germline loops: CDR1 SGHNT, CDR2 YYREEE (reference sequence). The CDR3 has 19 amino acids. The CDR3 nucleotides are TGTGCCAGCAGCTCAGGGGGACAGGGGGCGTCAGAGGGGAACACTGAAGCTTTCTTT. This encodes CASSSGGQGASEGNTEAFF. The complete variable domain, with remaining parts taken from reference TRBV5-4 and TRBJ1-1, reads ETGVTQSPTHLIKTRGQQVTLRCSSQSGHNTVSWYQQALGQGPQFIFQYYREEENGRGNFPPRFSGLQFPNYSSELNVNALELDDSALYLCASSSGGQGASEGNTEAFFGQGTRLTVV.

V and J are TRBV9 and TRBJ2-1; D is undetermined. From germline, CDR1 is SGDLS and CDR2 YYNGEE. Trimming took off 4 bases at V and 10 bases at J, with 21 bases between the two ends. CDR3 size: 15 residues. The CDR3 nucleotides read TGTGCCAGCAGCCCACCGGCTACGACGTTTCCCGAGCAGTTCTTC. This sequence encodes CASSPPATTFPEQFF.

The V call is TRBV28, the J call TRBJ1-5, with D maybe TRBD1 (6 bases). This CDR3 spans 15 amino acids. V shed 7 bases and J shed 2 bases, with 15 bases lying between them. Germline V gene sequence: CDR1 MDHEN, CDR2 SYDVKM. CDR3 sequence: CASINQGLGNQPQHF. In DNA, the CDR3 is TGTGCCAGCATTAATCAGGGGTTAGGCAATCAGCCCCAGCATTTT.

The rearrangement uses TRBV28 and TRBJ1-5; D remains unclear. CDR3 length: 15 residues. The germline V and J ends were trimmed by 3 bases and 0 bases, with 9 bases remaining between them. Germline CDR1 and CDR2: MDHEN and SYDVKM. The CDR3 DNA reads as TGTGCCAGCAGTTTTTATGACTCTAGCAATCAGCCCCAGCATTTT. Translation: CASSFYDSSNQPQHF.

The rearrangement links TRBV6-5 to TRBJ2-3; the D is unclear. Deletions cut 5 bases from V and 6 bases from J, with 12 bases between. Germline CDR1 reads MNHEY; CDR2 reads SVGAGI. The CDR3 runs 13 residues. The DNA for the CDR3 is TGTGCCAGCAGTCCCTACCCCAGTGATACGCAGTATTTT. Protein sequence: CASSPYPSDTQYF.

The chain carries TRBV11-3 and TRBJ2-3, with D possibly matching TRBD1 (5 bases). Germline CDR1 is SGHNT and CDR2 is YENEEA. There are 14 residues in the CDR3. V lost 5 bases and J 1 base, leaving 10 bases between the germline ends. CDR3 region: CASSPRQRTDTQYF. The CDR3 DNA follows: TGTGCCAGCAGCCCACGACAGCGCACAGATACGCAGTATTTT.

The chain uses TRBV27 and TRBJ2-7; D gene uncertain. This CDR3 contains 18 residues. Germline V CDR1 and CDR2: MNHEY, SMNVEV (reference sequence). V lost 2 bases and J lost 0, with 20 bases in between. Here the CDR3 DNA reads TGTGCCAGCAGTTTACGTAGACCCCGTATCGCCGGCTCCTACGAGCAGTACTTC. Translated, it gives CASSLRRPRIAGSYEQYF.

The chain employs TRBV12-3 or TRBV12-4 and TRBJ1-2; 8 bases are shared with TRBD1. Trimming cost V 8 bases and J 8 bases; bases outside gene matches: 7. The CDR3 length is 12 residues. CDR3 sequence reads: CASGGQVWGYTF. The CDR3 nucleotides read TGTGCCAGCGGGGGACAGGTGTGGGGCTACACCTTC.

This clone was seen only a few times. This rearrangement joins TRBV29-1 to TRBJ2-7, with 9 bases that match TRBD1. Germline CDR1 is SQVTM and CDR2 is ANQGSEA. The CDR3 totals 12 residues. J was trimmed by 4 bases and V by 6 bases; bases with no gene match: 4. CDR3 protein: CSVVGTGYEQYF. Written as DNA, the CDR3 is TGCAGCGTGGTGGGGACAGGGTACGAGCAGTACTTC.

This clone has a handful of counts. The chain couples TRBV7-9 to TRBJ1-1, with D possibly matching TRBD1 (6 bases). The V gene lost 3 bases and the J gene lost 0 bases, with 11 bases spanning the gap. The CDR3 is 15 amino acids. Germline CDR1 SEHNR, CDR2 FQNEAQ (reference sequence). The CDR3 nucleotides read TGTGCCAGCAGCTTTGAGGCAGGGGTGAACACTGAAGCTTTCTTT. It encodes CASSFEAGVNTEAFF.

The genes are TRBV5-4 and TRBJ2-3; D is perhaps TRBD1 or TRBD2 (5 bases each). CDR3 length equals 15 residues. V dropped 4 bases and J dropped 6 bases, with 18 bases sitting between them. The germline V gene encodes CDR1 SGHNT and CDR2 YYREEE (reference sequence). CDR3 DNA: TGTGCCAGCAGCAGGACCGGGGCCGAAAGGGATACGCAGTATTTT. Amino acids: CASSRTGAERDTQYF.

V gene TRBV6-5 combines with J gene TRBJ2-4; no clear D gene. Germline V gene lookup returns CDR1 MNHEY and CDR2 SVGAGI. V was clipped by 8 bases and J by 5 bases, with 7 bases between them. There are 11 residues in the CDR3. In DNA, the CDR3 is TGTGCCAGCCGCCTCGAAAACATTCAGTACTTC. This sequence encodes CASRLENIQYF.

The genes are TRBV5-1 and TRBJ2-2; D not resolved. V was shortened by 2 bases and J by 3 bases, with 2 bases between the two germline ends. The CDR3 has 12 residues. The germline CDR1 and CDR2 sequences are SGHRS and YFSETQ. The CDR3 is CASSLDTGELFF. The DNA for the CDR3 is TGCGCCAGCAGCTTAGACACCGGGGAGCTGTTTTTT.

The chain has TRBV6-1 and TRBJ1-2; D unclear. Looked up from germline, CDR1 is MNHNS and CDR2 is SASEGT. The CDR3 has 16 amino acids. V gave up 4 bases and J gave up 2 bases, with 17 bases separating them. The chain's CDR3 is CASSATFGLLNYGYTF. The CDR3 DNA sequence: TGTGCCAGCAGTGCTACCTTCGGGCTATTAAACTATGGCTACACCTTC.

The chain carries TRBV20-1 and TRBJ2-1; perhaps D is TRBD1 or TRBD2 (5 bases each). The CDR3 length is 11 residues. Trimming took off 4 bases at V and 7 bases at J, with 8 bases between the two ends. Germline V lookup: CDR1 DFQATT, CDR2 SNEGSKA (reference sequence). CDR3 amino acids: CSANGGNEQFF. CDR3 in DNA: TGCAGTGCTAATGGGGGAAATGAGCAGTTCTTC.

This chain uses TRBV5-1 with TRBJ1-2; TRBD1 matches 8 bases. Germline V gene lookup returns CDR1 SGHRS and CDR2 YFSETQ. J was trimmed by 1 base and V by 5 bases; bases with no gene match: 10. There are 16 residues in the CDR3. The CDR3 sequence is CASSFDGQGDNYGYTF. The CDR3 nucleotides are TGCGCCAGCAGTTTTGACGGACAGGGTGATAACTATGGCTACACCTTC.

The chain is built from TRBV18 and TRBJ2-3, with D possibly TRBD1 on 5 matching bases. This CDR3 is 14 amino acids long. Germline V gives CDR1 KGHSH, CDR2 LQKENI. V was trimmed by 2 bases and J by 1 base, leaving 7 bases between them. CDR3 sequence: CASSPKQGTDTQYF. CDR3 in DNA: TGTGCCAGCTCACCAAAACAGGGCACAGATACGCAGTATTTT.

This clone came up a few times. The chain employs TRBV5-6 and TRBJ1-5, with D unclear. V was clipped by 2 bases and J by 4 bases, with 4 bases between them. CDR1 and CDR2 from the germline V gene are SGHDT and YYEEEE. CDR3 length: 12 amino acids. The CDR3 here is CASSFRNQPQHF. Here the CDR3 DNA reads TGTGCCAGCAGCTTCCGAAATCAGCCCCAGCATTTT.

The chain joins TRBV9 to TRBJ2-6; 12 bases fit TRBD2. CDR3 length: 19 residues. J lost 0 bases, V lost 2 bases, and 6 bases had no gene match. Germline values: CDR1 SGDLS, CDR2 YYNGEE. The CDR3 coding sequence is TGTGCCAGCAGCGTCCGAACTAGCGGGAGGTACTCTGGGGCCAACGTCCTGACTTTC. This encodes CASSVRTSGRYSGANVLTF.

The chain combines TRBV12-5 with TRBJ1-1, with D possibly matching TRBD1 (6 bases). V was trimmed by 0 bases and J by 12 bases, leaving 11 bases between them. The CDR3 is 12 residues long. Germline CDR1 LGHNT, CDR2 FRNRAP. DNA of the CDR3: TGTGCTAGTGGTTTGGTACGGGGGGGCCCTTTCTTT. Translated: CASGLVRGGPFF.

This clone has a handful of counts. This chain connects TRBV9 to TRBJ1-4; D possibly corresponds to TRBD1 (5 bases). Germline V gives CDR1 SGDLS, CDR2 YYNGEE. This CDR3 has 17 residues. V lost 4 bases to trimming and J lost 2 bases, with 18 bases between them. CDR3 nucleotides: TGTGCCAGCAGCCCAGGCCTGGGGGACGGGACTAATGAAAAACTGTTTTTT. Its protein product is CASSPGLGDGTNEKLFF. Supplemented by reference TRBV9 and TRBJ1-4, the full variable domain reads DSGVTQTPKHLITATGQRVTLRCSPRSGDLSVYWYQQSLDQGLQFLIQYYNGEERAKGNILERFSAQQFPDLHSELNLSSLELGDSALYFCASSPGLGDGTNEKLFFGSGTQLSVL.

The chain is built from TRBV19 and TRBJ1-1; TRBD1 matches at 7 bases. With 10 bases clipped from V and 4 bases from J, the junction kept 6 bases outside the gene matches. Germline V lookup: CDR1 LNHDA, CDR2 SQIVND (reference sequence). This CDR3 is built from 12 residues. CDR3 sequence reads: CATRGTATEAFF. In nucleotides, the CDR3 is TGTGCCACCAGAGGGACAGCCACTGAAGCTTTCTTT.

V usage is TRBV5-5 and J usage is TRBJ2-5; D perhaps matches TRBD1 (5 bases). Germline lookup yields CDR1 SGHKS and CDR2 YYEKEE (reference sequence). The CDR3 has 15 amino acids. The V gene lost 2 bases and the J gene lost 2 bases, with 13 bases spanning the gap. CDR3 amino acids: CASSFADTIQETQYF. CDR3 nucleotides: TGTGCCAGCAGCTTTGCGGACACCATACAAGAGACCCAGTACTTC.

The J gene is TRBJ1-4, the V gene TRBV12-3 or TRBV12-4; possibly TRBD1 for D (5 bases). The V end was cut by 7 bases, the J end by 11 bases, with 17 bases between. The CDR3 is 13 amino acids. The CDR3 loop reads CASKFGAGWKLFF. CDR3 in DNA: TGTGCCAGCAAGTTTGGGGCGGGTTGGAAACTGTTTTTT.